Listed below are T cell receptor beta chains from one sample, sequenced in a study of blood T cells in healthy people across ages. TCRdb fed the 5' RACE reads into MiXCR, producing one record per CDR3 protein. Of roughly 720,000 distinct CDR3 sequences detected, 53% appear once; the ten largest clones hold around 40%. Sequences were obtained from blood. The origin of the receptors is a man older than 75 in good health. Each CDR3 is given with its conserved first and last residue. Fields, in order: CDR3 DNA, CDR3 protein, J gene, V gene, D gene, clone size. The D gene is left open where the match is weak. For some rows the clone size is stated as once, few or many, or as a class when expanded; others skip it.

CDR3nt: TGCAGCGTTGAGAGCGGGAGGCGGGTCAATGAGCAGTTCTTC; CDR3aa: CSVESGRRVNEQFF; j_gene: TRBJ2-1; v_gene: TRBV29-1; d_gene: TRBD2; abundance: few
CDR3nt: TGCAGTGCTAGAGATCGGTTGTCAGCCCCAAGCTCCTACGAGCAGTACTTC; CDR3aa: CSARDRLSAPSSYEQYF; j_gene: TRBJ2-7; v_gene: TRBV20-1; d_gene: .; abundance: .
CDR3nt: TGTGCCAGCAGCTCGACAGGGACCCCCCTCTACGAGCAGTACTTC; CDR3aa: CASSSTGTPLYEQYF; j_gene: TRBJ2-7; v_gene: TRBV7-2; d_gene: TRBD1; abundance: .
CDR3nt: TGTGCCAGCAGTTTAGAAGTCCCCACCTACGAGCAGTACTTC; CDR3aa: CASSLEVPTYEQYF; j_gene: TRBJ2-7; v_gene: TRBV12-3/TRBV12-4; d_gene: .; abundance: .
CDR3nt: TGTGCCATCAGTGCAGGCTCCTACGAGCAGTACTTC; CDR3aa: CAISAGSYEQYF; j_gene: TRBJ2-7; v_gene: TRBV10-3; d_gene: .; abundance: .
CDR3nt: TGTGCCAGCAGTTCCTTAGCGGGAGGGTCCCAGGCGGATACGCAGTATTTT; CDR3aa: CASSSLAGGSQADTQYF; j_gene: TRBJ2-3; v_gene: TRBV12-3/TRBV12-4; d_gene: TRBD2; abundance: few
CDR3nt: TGTGCCAGCAGGAACAGGGCATATCAGCCCCAGCATTTT; CDR3aa: CASRNRAYQPQHF; j_gene: TRBJ1-5; v_gene: TRBV6-1; d_gene: .; abundance: .
CDR3nt: TGTGCCAGCAGCTTAGCGGGGAAGGACAGGGGCTTTTGGGGCATGCAGTTCTTC; CDR3aa: CASSLAGKDRGFWGMQFF; j_gene: TRBJ2-1; v_gene: TRBV7-9; d_gene: TRBD1; abundance: once
CDR3nt: TGCAGTGCTACCCCCGGGACTAGTAAAGGGGACAGATACGCGTATTTT; CDR3aa: CSATPGTSKGDRYAYF; j_gene: TRBJ2-3; v_gene: TRBV20-1; d_gene: .; abundance: .
CDR3nt: TGCAGCGTTCGACAGGGGGACACAGATACGCAGTATTTT; CDR3aa: CSVRQGDTDTQYF; j_gene: TRBJ2-3; v_gene: TRBV29-1; d_gene: TRBD1; abundance: once
CDR3nt: TGCAGTGCTATGGCTTTCCGGGAGTATGGCTACACCTTC; CDR3aa: CSAMAFREYGYTF; j_gene: TRBJ1-2; v_gene: TRBV20-1; d_gene: .; abundance: .
CDR3nt: TGTGCCAGCAGGAGGGACACCCTCCAAGAGACCCAGTACTTC; CDR3aa: CASRRDTLQETQYF; j_gene: TRBJ2-5; v_gene: TRBV6-5; d_gene: .; abundance: .
CDR3nt: TGCAGCGCTGCGGGACTGAGCTCCTACGAGCAGTACTTC; CDR3aa: CSAAGLSSYEQYF; j_gene: TRBJ2-7; v_gene: TRBV29-1; d_gene: .; abundance: few
CDR3nt: TGTGCCAGCAGTCCGGGACAGGTTATGTCCAATGAGCAGTTCTTC; CDR3aa: CASSPGQVMSNEQFF; j_gene: TRBJ2-1; v_gene: TRBV27; d_gene: TRBD1; abundance: few
CDR3nt: TGTGCCAGCAGCCTTAGCGGGAGGTCCCTCTACAATGAGCAGTTCTTC; CDR3aa: CASSLSGRSLYNEQFF; j_gene: TRBJ2-1; v_gene: TRBV7-9; d_gene: TRBD2; abundance: .
CDR3nt: TGTGCCAGCAGCGTAGCGGGAGGGGCCAATGAGCAGTTCTTC; CDR3aa: CASSVAGGANEQFF; j_gene: TRBJ2-1; v_gene: TRBV9; d_gene: TRBD2; abundance: .
CDR3nt: TGTGCCAGCAGCGGAGGCGGGGGCTGGAACAATGAGCAGTTCTTC; CDR3aa: CASSGGGGWNNEQFF; j_gene: TRBJ2-1; v_gene: TRBV11-1; d_gene: .; abundance: .
CDR3nt: TGTGCCAGCAGCCAGGACAGGCGTAACTATGGCTACACCTTC; CDR3aa: CASSQDRRNYGYTF; j_gene: TRBJ1-2; v_gene: TRBV7-9; d_gene: TRBD1; abundance: .
CDR3nt: TGTGCCACCAGTGCAGGGGGCGACTATAGTGGCTACACCTTC; CDR3aa: CATSAGGDYSGYTF; j_gene: TRBJ1-2; v_gene: TRBV24-1; d_gene: TRBD1; abundance: .
CDR3nt: TGTGCCAGCAGTCCTACCGTGACTAGCACAGATACGCAGTATTTT; CDR3aa: CASSPTVTSTDTQYF; j_gene: TRBJ2-3; v_gene: TRBV7-9; d_gene: .; abundance: .
CDR3nt: TGCAGCGTTCGGACGGCGGACTCCCAGCAGTACTTC; CDR3aa: CSVRTADSQQYF; j_gene: TRBJ2-7; v_gene: TRBV29-1; d_gene: .; abundance: few
CDR3nt: TGTGCCAGCAGCCGATTAGCGGACGTATTGGAGACCCAGTACTTC; CDR3aa: CASSRLADVLETQYF; j_gene: TRBJ2-5; v_gene: TRBV9; d_gene: .; abundance: .
CDR3nt: TGTGCCAGCTCAGCGGGACTGAGCTCCTACGAGCAGTACTTC; CDR3aa: CASSAGLSSYEQYF; j_gene: TRBJ2-7; v_gene: TRBV18; d_gene: .; abundance: .